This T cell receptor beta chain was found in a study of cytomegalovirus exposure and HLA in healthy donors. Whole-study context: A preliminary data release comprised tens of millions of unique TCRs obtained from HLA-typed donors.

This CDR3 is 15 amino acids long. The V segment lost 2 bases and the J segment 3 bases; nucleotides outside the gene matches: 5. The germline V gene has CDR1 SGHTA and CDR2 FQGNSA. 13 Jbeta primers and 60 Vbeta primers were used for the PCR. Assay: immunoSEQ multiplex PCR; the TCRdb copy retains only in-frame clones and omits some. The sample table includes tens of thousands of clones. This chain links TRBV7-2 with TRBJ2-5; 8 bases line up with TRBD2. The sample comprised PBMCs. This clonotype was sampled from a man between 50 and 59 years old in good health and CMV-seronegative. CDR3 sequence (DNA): TGTGCCAGCAGCTTAATGAGAGCGGGGGAAGAGACCCAGTACTTC. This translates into CASSLMRAGEETQYF.